The 29 T cell receptor beta chains reported below all come from one sample, sequenced in a study of T-cell reconstitution after alpha-beta-depleted transplantation in children. The TCRbeta library incorporated unique molecular identifiers. TCRdb recomputed calls from the PCR reads with MiXCR, one row per CDR3 protein. Of around 15,000 distinct CDR3 sequences in the sample, around 8.3% are singletons; the top ten hold 30% to 45%. Sequences were derived from PBMCs, mostly from graft donor cells, sampled 60 days after TCRalphabeta/CD19-depleted stem cell transplant. The receptors were sampled from a boy under two years old who had a stem cell transplant for Wiskott-Aldrich syndrome, so the T cells may come from the graft donor.

The table lists this clonotype with many counts. J is TRBJ2-7 and V is TRBV3-1, with D perhaps matching TRBD2 (7 bases). V was shortened by 4 bases and J by 0 bases, with 13 bases between the two germline ends. This CDR3 region has 15 residues. Germline CDR1 LGHDT, CDR2 YNNKEL (reference sequence). Here the CDR3 DNA reads TGTGCCAGCAGCCCGCGCGGGGGCTACTCCTACGAGCAGTACTTC. It encodes CASSPRGGYSYEQYF.

This clonotype is termed medium-sized. The genes are TRBV7-9 and TRBJ2-7; the match to TRBD1 covers 9 bases. The germline V gene encodes CDR1 SEHNR and CDR2 FQNEAQ (reference sequence). The V gene end was trimmed by 4 bases and the J gene end by 2 bases; junction bases not matched to a gene: 6. CDR3 size: 15 residues. CDR3 in DNA: TGTGCCAGCAGCTATAAGGACAGGGGCACCTACGAGCAGTACTTC. Amino acid sequence: CASSYKDRGTYEQYF.

This clonotype rates as large. The rearrangement links TRBV7-9 to TRBJ2-1; D remains unclear. Trimming took off 5 bases at V and 6 bases at J, with 11 bases between the two ends. The CDR3 is 13 amino acids. CDR1 and CDR2 from the germline V gene are SEHNR and FQNEAQ (reference sequence). CDR3 coding DNA: TGTGCCAGCAGCCGTGTCCCGGGCAATGAGCAGTTCTTC. Residues: CASSRVPGNEQFF.

This clonotype was seen ten or more times. The chain has TRBV7-9 and TRBJ2-1, with 13 nucleotides matching TRBD2. CDR3 length equals 16 residues. Unmatched junction bases numbered 5, after V lost 6 bases and J lost 3 bases. Germline CDR1 reads SEHNR; CDR2 reads FQNEAQ (reference sequence). DNA of the CDR3: TGTGCCAGCAGTCAACTAGCGGGAGGGGTCTACAATGAGCAGTTCTTC. Translated, it gives CASSQLAGGVYNEQFF.

This sequence joins TRBV5-6 and TRBJ2-1; D gene uncertain. The germline V gene encodes CDR1 SGHDT and CDR2 YYEEEE. CDR3 length: 14 residues. The V end lost 4 bases, the J end lost 7 bases, and 15 bases lay between the germline ends. For the CDR3, the DNA is TGTGCCAGCAGCCCGCCTGGGTTCGTTAATGAGCAGTTCTTC. It is translated as CASSPPGFVNEQFF.

Many counts were recorded for this clonotype. The V and J genes are TRBV20-1 and TRBJ2-7; TRBD2 matches at 8 bases. Germline loops: CDR1 DFQATT, CDR2 SNEGSKA (reference sequence). CDR3 length: 16 residues. V shed 0 bases, J shed 1 base, and the junction held 8 bases outside the gene matches. This CDR3 reads CSARDLRLAYSYEQYF. CDR3 nucleotides: TGCAGTGCTAGAGATCTAAGACTAGCGTATTCCTACGAGCAGTACTTC.

This clonotype is medium-sized by share. The chain combines TRBV7-8 with TRBJ1-5, with unresolved D. This CDR3 has 16 amino acids. V was clipped by 4 bases and J by 0 bases, with 13 bases between them. Germline V gene data show CDR1 as SGHVS and CDR2 as FQNEAQ. CDR3 region: CASSSAWDVSNQPQHF. The CDR3 coding sequence is TGTGCCAGCAGCTCAGCTTGGGATGTTAGCAATCAGCCCCAGCATTTT.

This clonotype was seen ten or more times. The chain carries TRBV3-1 and TRBJ2-2; tentatively, D is TRBD1 or TRBD2 (5 bases each). Germline assignment: CDR1 LGHDT and CDR2 YNNKEL (reference sequence). CDR3 length: 14 amino acids. V was cut by 1 base and J by 5 bases, with 8 bases left in between. CDR3 amino acids: CASSQVWGTGELFF. CDR3 nucleotide sequence: TGTGCCAGCAGCCAAGTATGGGGGACCGGGGAGCTGTTTTTT.

This clonotype has a count of ten or more. The rearrangement uses TRBV6-1 and TRBJ2-7, with D hard to call. The CDR3 is 14 amino acids. Germline V gene lookup returns CDR1 MNHNS and CDR2 SASEGT. V dropped 0 bases and J dropped 3 bases, with 9 bases sitting between them. In DNA form, the CDR3 reads TGTGCCAGCAGTGAAGCAGGCAGTTACTACGAGCAGTACTTC. It encodes CASSEAGSYYEQYF.

The chain has TRBV19 and TRBJ1-5; 9 bases agree with TRBD1. This CDR3 comprises 14 residues. The junction had 0 bases not matched to a gene; V was cut back by 4 bases and J by 2 bases. The germline V gene encodes CDR1 LNHDA and CDR2 SQIVND (reference sequence). The CDR3 nucleotides are TGTGCCAGTAGTAGGACAGGGGGCAATCAGCCCCAGCATTTT. Translated, it gives CASSRTGGNQPQHF.

The chain has TRBV2 and TRBJ2-1; D might be TRBD1 (5 bases). This CDR3 has 13 amino acids. Germline lookup yields CDR1 SNHLY and CDR2 FYNNEI. Trimming shortened V by 0 bases and J by 15 bases, and 15 bases separated the two germline ends. The CDR3 region is CASSEAWGREAFF. The CDR3 bases are TGTGCCAGCAGTGAAGCCTGGGGCAGGGAAGCGTTCTTC. The full variable domain, its missing parts supplied by reference TRBV2 and TRBJ2-1, is EPEVTQTPSHQVTQMGQEVILRCVPISNHLYFYWYRQILGQKVEFLVSFYNNEISEKSEIFDDQFSVERPDGSNFTLKIRSTKLEDSAMYFCASSEAWGREAFFGPGTRLTVL.

The gene calls are TRBV7-9 and TRBJ2-5; TRBD2 matches at 12 bases. Per germline, CDR1 SEHNR and CDR2 FQNEAQ (reference sequence). This CDR3 comprises 17 residues. Germline trimming cut 4 bases from V and 5 bases from J; bases unmatched to any gene: 11. This CDR3 reads CASSSGLAGSRGETQYF. The CDR3 coding sequence is TGTGCCAGCAGCTCCGGACTAGCGGGGTCGCGGGGGGAGACCCAGTACTTC.

At least ten counts were recorded for this clonotype. The rearrangement uses TRBV24-1 and TRBJ2-2; 10 nucleotides agree with TRBD2. With V trimmed by 9 bases and J by 2 bases, 5 bases remained unmatched. The germline gives CDR1 KGHDR, CDR2 SFDVKD. This CDR3 has 15 amino acids. The CDR3 DNA is TGTGCCACCTTTCTAGCGGGGGTCAACACCGGGGAGCTGTTTTTT. It specifies CATFLAGVNTGELFF.

The table lists this clonotype with many counts. The chain recombines TRBV11-1 with TRBJ2-1; 13 positions match TRBD2. The V gene's germline CDR1 is SGHAT and CDR2 FQDESV (reference sequence). With 5 bases clipped from V and 4 bases from J, the junction kept 14 bases outside the gene matches. This CDR3 contains 19 residues. The DNA for the CDR3 is TGTGCCAGCAGCCCCCCCCTACTAGCGGGGGGGCCTCCTTACAATGAGCAGTTCTTC. Translated: CASSPPLLAGGPPYNEQFF.

This clonotype was recorded at least ten times. The V gene is TRBV4-2, the J gene TRBJ2-1, with a tentative D call TRBD2 (5 bases). The V and J ends lost 0 bases and 4 bases respectively, with 19 bases between them. CDR3 length equals 18 residues. From germline, CDR1 is LGHNA and CDR2 YNFKEQ. The CDR3: CASSQDWAQRAMYNEQFF. Written as DNA, the CDR3 is TGTGCCAGCAGCCAAGATTGGGCCCAGAGGGCCATGTACAATGAGCAGTTCTTC.

This clonotype was detected only a few times. This sequence joins TRBV5-1 and TRBJ2-1; D may correspond to TRBD1 or TRBD2 (7 bases each). Germline V gives CDR1 SGHRS, CDR2 YFSETQ. The CDR3 has 15 residues. V was clipped by 2 bases and J by 6 bases, with 15 bases between them. CDR3 in amino acids: CASSFQGGLFNEQFF. In DNA, the CDR3 is TGCGCCAGCAGCTTTCAGGGGGGACTATTCAATGAGCAGTTCTTC.

About this clonotype itself: A much bigger clone sits one base away, suggesting this may be a read error. The chain recombines TRBV20-1 with TRBJ1-2; TRBD1 matches 7 bases. The germline gives CDR1 DFQATT, CDR2 SNEGSKA (reference sequence). This CDR3 is 14 amino acids long. The CDR3, as DNA: TGCAGTGTTAGACTCAGGACAGGATCCGTTGGCTACACCTTC. This codes for CSVRLRTGSVGYTF.

The chain recombines TRBV5-4 with TRBJ2-5; no reliable D call. The CDR3 has 13 residues. V gave up 3 bases and J gave up 0 bases, with 6 bases separating them. Germline V CDR1 and CDR2: SGHNT, YYREEE (reference sequence). CDR3 residues: CASSSGYQETQYF. The CDR3 DNA is TGTGCCAGCAGCTCGGGTTACCAAGAGACCCAGTACTTC.

This clonotype was observed many times. The V call is TRBV20-1, the J call TRBJ2-5; D is perhaps TRBD1 (5 bases). The germline gives CDR1 DFQATT, CDR2 SNEGSKA (reference sequence). The CDR3 covers 13 residues. V was clipped by 3 bases and J by 5 bases, with 13 bases between them. CDR3 DNA: TGCAGTGCTAGTTCCCCCAAGGGGGAGACCCAGTACTTC. It yields the protein CSASSPKGETQYF.

This chain joins TRBV11-2 and TRBJ2-7, with D unclear. CDR1 is SGHAT and CDR2 is FQNNGV in the germline V gene. V lost 5 bases to trimming and J lost 7 bases, with 15 bases between them. CDR3 length: 13 residues. CDR3: CASSAGWVEEQYF. The CDR3 DNA is TGTGCCAGCAGCGCCGGCTGGGTGGAGGAGCAGTACTTC.

The chain recombines TRBV5-1 with TRBJ2-3; no clear D gene. Trimming removed 0 bases from V and 0 bases from J, with 8 bases in between. In germline, CDR1 is SGHRS, CDR2 YFSETQ. The CDR3 runs 15 residues. The CDR3 reads CASSLVQSSTDTQYF. The CDR3 nucleotides read TGCGCCAGCAGCTTGGTACAGTCCAGCACAGATACGCAGTATTTT.

This chain joins TRBV20-1 and TRBJ2-7; D is perhaps TRBD1 (7 bases). CDR3 length: 14 amino acids. Germline assignment: CDR1 DFQATT and CDR2 SNEGSKA (reference sequence). The CDR3 reads CIAGQGGLFYEQYF. Here the CDR3 DNA reads TGCATCGCGGGCCAGGGGGGCCTTTTCTACGAGCAGTACTTC.

The chain recombines TRBV27 with TRBJ2-3; TRBD2 agrees at 11 bases. Germline CDR1 reads MNHEY; CDR2 reads SMNVEV (reference sequence). This CDR3 contains 16 residues. Losses at the gene ends were 6 bases for V and 4 bases for J; bases not matched to a gene: 9. The chain's CDR3 is CASRTLLAGVADTQYF. The CDR3 nucleotides are TGTGCCAGCAGGACCTTACTAGCGGGAGTGGCAGATACGCAGTATTTT.

This clonotype was counted many times. The rearrangement joins TRBV12-3 or TRBV12-4 to TRBJ2-1; 10 bases fit TRBD2. V trimming: 4 bases; J trimming: 14 bases; junction bases outside the gene matches: 8. The CDR3 contains 13 residues. In nucleotides, the CDR3 is TGTGCCAGCAGTTCATTCCCCGGACTAGCGGAGTTCTTC. It encodes CASSSFPGLAEFF.

This clonotype was picked up many times. CDR3 residues: CATSRDPRLAGGSDTQYF. The CDR3, as DNA: TGTGCCACCAGCAGAGACCCTCGGCTAGCGGGAGGGTCAGATACGCAGTATTTT. The genes are TRBV15 and TRBJ2-3; the match to TRBD2 covers 12 bases. The CDR3 is 18 amino acids. Per germline, CDR1 LNHNV and CDR2 YYDKDF (reference sequence). Trimming at V came to 0 bases and at J to 4 bases, leaving 8 bases not matched to a gene.

This clonotype was detected only a few times. The chain uses TRBV11-1 and TRBJ2-3; a possible D gene is TRBD2 (6 bases). Trimming took 0 bases from V and 4 from J, leaving 20 bases between them. Per germline, CDR1 SGHAT and CDR2 FQDESV (reference sequence). The CDR3 length is 18 residues. CDR3 DNA: TGTGCCAGCAGCTTAGCCACAGGTCGCTGGAGGGCCGCAGATACGCAGTATTTT. Encoded protein: CASSLATGRWRAADTQYF.

This clonotype came up many times. V usage is TRBV10-3 and J usage is TRBJ2-7; 8 bases fit TRBD1. The V gene's germline CDR1 is ENHRY and CDR2 SYGVKD. The CDR3 runs 14 residues. Trimming removed 6 bases from V and 3 bases from J; junction bases left unmatched: 7. CDR3 in DNA: TGTGCCATCAGGCCGGCAGGGGGCGTCTACGAGCAGTACTTC. Residues: CAIRPAGGVYEQYF.

This clonotype was counted a few times. V usage is TRBV6-1 and J usage is TRBJ2-3; TRBD1 matches at 8 bases. J was trimmed by 6 bases and V by 4 bases; bases with no gene match: 6. Germline-derived CDR1 and CDR2 are MNHNS and SASEGT. The CDR3 is 14 amino acids. CDR3: CASSVRGRMDTQYF. Here the CDR3 DNA reads TGTGCCAGCAGTGTCAGGGGGCGAATGGATACGCAGTATTTT.

By frequency in the sample, this clonotype is medium-sized. V and J are TRBV7-2 and TRBJ2-1; 7 nucleotides align to TRBD1. V lost 5 bases, J lost 4 bases, and 14 bases stayed unmatched. The CDR3 length is 17 residues. Germline CDR1 is SGHTA and CDR2 is FQGNSA. The CDR3 protein is CASSLSTGATIYNEQFF. As DNA, the CDR3 is TGTGCCAGCAGCCTCTCCACAGGGGCCACCATATACAATGAGCAGTTCTTC.